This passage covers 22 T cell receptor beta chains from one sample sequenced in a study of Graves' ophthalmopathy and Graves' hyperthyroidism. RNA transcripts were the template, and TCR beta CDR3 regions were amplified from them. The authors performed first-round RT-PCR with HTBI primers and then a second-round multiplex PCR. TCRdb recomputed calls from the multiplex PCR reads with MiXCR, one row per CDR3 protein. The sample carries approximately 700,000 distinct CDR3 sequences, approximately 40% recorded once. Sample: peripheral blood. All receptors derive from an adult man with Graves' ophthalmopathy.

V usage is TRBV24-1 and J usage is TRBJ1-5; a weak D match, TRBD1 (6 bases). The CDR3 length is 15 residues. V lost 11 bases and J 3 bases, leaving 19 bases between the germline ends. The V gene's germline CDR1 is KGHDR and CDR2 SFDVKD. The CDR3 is CASSPMTGLNQPQHF. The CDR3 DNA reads TGTGCCAGCTCACCGATGACAGGTCTCAATCAGCCCCAGCATTTT.

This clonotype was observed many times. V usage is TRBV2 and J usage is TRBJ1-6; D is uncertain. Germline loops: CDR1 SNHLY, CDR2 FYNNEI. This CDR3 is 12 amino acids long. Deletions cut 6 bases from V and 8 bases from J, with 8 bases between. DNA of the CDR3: TGTGCCAGCAGCCAATCTCATTCACCCCTCCACTTT. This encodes CASSQSHSPLHF.

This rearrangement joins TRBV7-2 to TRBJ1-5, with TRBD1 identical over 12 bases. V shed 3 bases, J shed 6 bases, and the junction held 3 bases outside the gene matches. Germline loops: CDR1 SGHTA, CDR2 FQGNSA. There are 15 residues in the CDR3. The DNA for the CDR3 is TGTGCCAGCAGCTTCGGGGACAGGGGGCGTCAGCCCCAGCATTTT. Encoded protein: CASSFGDRGRQPQHF.

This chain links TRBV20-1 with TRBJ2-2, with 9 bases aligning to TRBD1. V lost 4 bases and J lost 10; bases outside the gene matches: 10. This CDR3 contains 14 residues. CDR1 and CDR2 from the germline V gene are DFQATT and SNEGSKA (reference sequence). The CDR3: CSATGQGSAEELFF. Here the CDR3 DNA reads TGCAGTGCTACGGGACAGGGATCCGCCGAGGAGCTGTTTTTT.

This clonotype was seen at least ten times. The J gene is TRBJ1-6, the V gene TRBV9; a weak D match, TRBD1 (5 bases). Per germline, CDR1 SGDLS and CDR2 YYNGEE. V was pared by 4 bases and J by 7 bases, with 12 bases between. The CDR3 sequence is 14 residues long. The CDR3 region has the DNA TGTGCCAGCAGCTTGGGACGGACGAATTCACCCCTCCACTTT. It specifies CASSLGRTNSPLHF.

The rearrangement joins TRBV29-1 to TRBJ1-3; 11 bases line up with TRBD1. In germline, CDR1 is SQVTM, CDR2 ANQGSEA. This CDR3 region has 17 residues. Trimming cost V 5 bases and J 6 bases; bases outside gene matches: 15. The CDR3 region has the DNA TGCAGCGTTCGTGCCCTCACCGGGACAGGGGGTGAAAACACCATATATTTT. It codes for CSVRALTGTGGENTIYF.

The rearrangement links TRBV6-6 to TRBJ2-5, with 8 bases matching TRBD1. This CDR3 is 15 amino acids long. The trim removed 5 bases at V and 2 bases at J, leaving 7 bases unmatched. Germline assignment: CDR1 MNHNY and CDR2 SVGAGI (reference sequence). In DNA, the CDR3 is TGTGCCAGCAGTAAGACAGGGGCAGCTCAAGAGACCCAGTACTTC. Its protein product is CASSKTGAAQETQYF.

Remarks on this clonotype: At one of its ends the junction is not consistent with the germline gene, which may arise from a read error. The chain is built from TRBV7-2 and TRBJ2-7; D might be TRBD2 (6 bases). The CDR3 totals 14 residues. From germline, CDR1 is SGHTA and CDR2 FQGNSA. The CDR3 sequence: CASSRGRGTYEQYF. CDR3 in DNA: TGCGCCAGCAGCCGAGGCCGCGGGACCTACGAGCAGTACTTC. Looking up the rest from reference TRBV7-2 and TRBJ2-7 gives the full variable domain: GAGVSQSPSNKVTEKGKDVELRCDPISGHTALYWYRQSLGQGLEFLIYFQGNSAPDKSGLPSDRFSAERTGGSVSTLTIQRTQQEDSAVYLCASSRGRGTYEQYFGPGTRLTVT.

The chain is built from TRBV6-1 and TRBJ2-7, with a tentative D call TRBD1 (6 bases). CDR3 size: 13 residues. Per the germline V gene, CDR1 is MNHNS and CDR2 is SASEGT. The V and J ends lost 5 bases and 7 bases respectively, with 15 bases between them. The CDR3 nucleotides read TGTGCCAGCAGTTACGCTACAGGGAAAGAGCAGTACTTC. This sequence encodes CASSYATGKEQYF.

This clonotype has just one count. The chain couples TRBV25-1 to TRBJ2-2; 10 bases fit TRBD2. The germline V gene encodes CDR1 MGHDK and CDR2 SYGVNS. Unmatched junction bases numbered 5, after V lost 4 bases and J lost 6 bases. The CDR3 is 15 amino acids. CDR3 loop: CASSGQAGGPGELFF. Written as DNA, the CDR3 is TGTGCCAGCAGTGGACAAGCGGGGGGGCCCGGGGAGCTGTTTTTT.

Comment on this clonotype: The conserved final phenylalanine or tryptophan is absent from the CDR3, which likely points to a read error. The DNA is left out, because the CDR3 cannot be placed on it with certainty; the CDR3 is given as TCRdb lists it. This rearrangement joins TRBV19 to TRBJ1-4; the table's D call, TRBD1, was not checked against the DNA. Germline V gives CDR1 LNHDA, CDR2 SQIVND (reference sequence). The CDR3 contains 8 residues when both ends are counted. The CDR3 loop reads CASSIRGR.

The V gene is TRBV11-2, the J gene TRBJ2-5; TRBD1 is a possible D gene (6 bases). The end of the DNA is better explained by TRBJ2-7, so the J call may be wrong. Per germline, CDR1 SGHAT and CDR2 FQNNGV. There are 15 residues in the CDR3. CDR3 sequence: CASSQEEKGAYEQYF. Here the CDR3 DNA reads TGTGCCAGCAGCCAAGAGGAAAAGGGGGCCTACGAGCAGTACTTC.

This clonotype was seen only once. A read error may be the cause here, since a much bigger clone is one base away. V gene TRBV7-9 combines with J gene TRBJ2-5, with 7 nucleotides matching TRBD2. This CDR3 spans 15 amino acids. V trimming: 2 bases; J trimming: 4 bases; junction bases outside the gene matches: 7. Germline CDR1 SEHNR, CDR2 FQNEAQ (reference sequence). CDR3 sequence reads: CASSLSTGGRETQYF. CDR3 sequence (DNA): TGTGCCAGCAGCTTAAGCACTGGCGGGAGAGAGACCCAGTACTTC.

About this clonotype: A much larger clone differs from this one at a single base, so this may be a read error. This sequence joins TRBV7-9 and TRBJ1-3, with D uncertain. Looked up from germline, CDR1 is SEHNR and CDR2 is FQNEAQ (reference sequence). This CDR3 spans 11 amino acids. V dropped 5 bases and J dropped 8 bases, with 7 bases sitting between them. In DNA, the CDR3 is TGTGCCAGCAGCCCCTGCGACACCATATATTTT. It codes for CASSPCDTIYF.

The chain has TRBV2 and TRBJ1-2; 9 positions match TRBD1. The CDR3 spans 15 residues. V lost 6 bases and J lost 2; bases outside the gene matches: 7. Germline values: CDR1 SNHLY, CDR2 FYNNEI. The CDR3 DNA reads TGTGCCAGCAGGGCGGGACAGGGTTCAAACTATGGCTACACCTTC. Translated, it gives CASRAGQGSNYGYTF. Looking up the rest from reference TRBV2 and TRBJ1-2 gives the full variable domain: EPEVTQTPSHQVTQMGQEVILRCVPISNHLYFYWYRQILGQKVEFLVSFYNNEISEKSEIFDDQFSVERPDGSNFTLKIRSTKLEDSAMYFCASRAGQGSNYGYTFGSGTRLTVV.

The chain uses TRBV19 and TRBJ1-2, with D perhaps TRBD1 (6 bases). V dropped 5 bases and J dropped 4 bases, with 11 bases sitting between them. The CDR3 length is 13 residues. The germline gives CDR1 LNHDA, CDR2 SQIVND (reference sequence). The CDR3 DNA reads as TGTGCCAGTAGTGCCCAGGGGCCCTATGGCTACACCTTC. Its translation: CASSAQGPYGYTF. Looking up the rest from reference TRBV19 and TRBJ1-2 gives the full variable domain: DGGITQSPKYLFRKEGQNVTLSCEQNLNHDAMYWYRQDPGQGLRLIYYSQIVNDFQKGDIAEGYSVSREKKESFPLTVTSAQKNPTAFYLCASSAQGPYGYTFGSGTRLTVV.

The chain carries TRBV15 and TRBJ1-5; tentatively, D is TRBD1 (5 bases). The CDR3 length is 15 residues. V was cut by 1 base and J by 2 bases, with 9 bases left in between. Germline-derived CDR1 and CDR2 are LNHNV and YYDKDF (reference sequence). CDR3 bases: TGTGCCACCAGCAGAGCAGGGTTCGGCAATCAGCCCCAGCATTTT. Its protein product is CATSRAGFGNQPQHF.

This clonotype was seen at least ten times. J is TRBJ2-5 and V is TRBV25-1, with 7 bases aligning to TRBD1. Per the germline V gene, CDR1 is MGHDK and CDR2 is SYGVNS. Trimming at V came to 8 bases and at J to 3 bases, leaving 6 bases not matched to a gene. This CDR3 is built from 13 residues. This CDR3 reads CASLGQWKETQYF. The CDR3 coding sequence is TGTGCCAGCTTGGGACAGTGGAAAGAGACCCAGTACTTC.

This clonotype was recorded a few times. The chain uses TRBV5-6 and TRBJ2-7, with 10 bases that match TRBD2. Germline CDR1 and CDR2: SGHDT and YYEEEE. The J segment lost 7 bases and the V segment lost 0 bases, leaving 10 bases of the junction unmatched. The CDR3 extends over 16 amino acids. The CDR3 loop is CASSLGTVAGGGEQYF. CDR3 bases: TGTGCCAGCAGCTTGGGGACCGTAGCGGGAGGAGGGGAGCAGTACTTC.

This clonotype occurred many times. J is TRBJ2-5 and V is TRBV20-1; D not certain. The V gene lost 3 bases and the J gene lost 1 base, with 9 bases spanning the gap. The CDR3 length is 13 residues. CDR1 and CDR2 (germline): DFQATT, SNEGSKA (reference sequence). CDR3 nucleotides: TGCAGTGCTAGTACCGGAGCCCAAGAGACCCAGTACTTC. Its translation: CSASTGAQETQYF.

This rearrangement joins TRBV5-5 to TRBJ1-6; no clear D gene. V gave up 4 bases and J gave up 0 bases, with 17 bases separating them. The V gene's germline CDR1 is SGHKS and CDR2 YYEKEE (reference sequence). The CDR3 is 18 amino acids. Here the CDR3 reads CASSPSLTGLSYNSPLHF. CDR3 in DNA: TGTGCCAGCAGCCCATCACTAACCGGACTCTCCTATAATTCACCCCTCCACTTT.

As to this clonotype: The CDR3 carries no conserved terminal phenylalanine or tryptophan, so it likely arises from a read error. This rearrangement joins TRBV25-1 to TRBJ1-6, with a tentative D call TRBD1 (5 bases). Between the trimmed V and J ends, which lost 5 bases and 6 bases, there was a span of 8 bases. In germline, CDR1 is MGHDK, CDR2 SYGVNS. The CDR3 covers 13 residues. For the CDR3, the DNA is TGTGCCAGCAGTAGGGGTTTTAATTCACCCCTCCACTCT. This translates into CASSRGFNSPLHS.